This T cell receptor beta chain was documented in a study of T cells after yellow fever vaccination. Study-wide results and caveats: Re-detected after boosting: most primary clones, 96% of CD4 and about 89% of CD8. Weaker overall, the secondary response nonetheless peaked faster (day 5 versus 15).

One entry per CDR3 protein results from TCRdb running MiXCR on the 5' RACE reads. The top ten clones hold around 25% of a sample with 90,000 to 130,000 distinct CDR3 sequences, more than 7.5% of them seen once. The length of the CDR3 is 13 residues. The V end lost 2 bases, the J end lost 3 bases, and 5 bases lay between the germline ends. Per germline, CDR1 SGHDN and CDR2 FVKESK. A few counts support this clonotype. The antigen is undetermined. The rearrangement uses TRBV14 and TRBJ2-1, with D uncertain. The sequencing here drew on CD8+ T cells sorted from PBMCs, taken 45 days after the yellow fever booster vaccination. This clonotype originated in a man younger than 40 who received the YFV17D yellow fever vaccine. In DNA form, the CDR3 reads TGTGCCAGCAGCCAACAACACTACAATGAGCAGTTCTTC. Its protein is CASSQQHYNEQFF.